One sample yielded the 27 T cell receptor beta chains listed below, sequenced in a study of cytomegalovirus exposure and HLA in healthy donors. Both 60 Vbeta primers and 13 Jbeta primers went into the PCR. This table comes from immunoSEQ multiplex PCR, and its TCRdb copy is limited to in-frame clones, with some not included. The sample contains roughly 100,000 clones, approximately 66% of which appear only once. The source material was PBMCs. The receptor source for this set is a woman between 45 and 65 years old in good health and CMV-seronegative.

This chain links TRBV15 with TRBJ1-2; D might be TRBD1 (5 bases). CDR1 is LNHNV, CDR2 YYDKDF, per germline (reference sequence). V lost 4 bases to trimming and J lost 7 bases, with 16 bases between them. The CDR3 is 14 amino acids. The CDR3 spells CATSIKGHSLGYTF. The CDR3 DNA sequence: TGTGCCACCAGCATAAAAGGACATAGTCTTGGCTACACCTTC.

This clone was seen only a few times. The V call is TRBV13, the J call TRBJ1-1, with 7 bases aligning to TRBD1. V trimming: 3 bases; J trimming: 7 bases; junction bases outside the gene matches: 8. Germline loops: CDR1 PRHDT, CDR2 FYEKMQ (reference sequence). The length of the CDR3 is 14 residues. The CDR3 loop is CASSFGRGIGEAFF. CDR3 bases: TGTGCCAGCAGCTTCGGCAGGGGGATAGGTGAAGCTTTCTTT.

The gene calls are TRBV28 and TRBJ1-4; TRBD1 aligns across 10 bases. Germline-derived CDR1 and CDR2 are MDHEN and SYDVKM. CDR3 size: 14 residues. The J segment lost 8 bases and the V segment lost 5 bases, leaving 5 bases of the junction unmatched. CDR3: CASSGQGGSEKLFF. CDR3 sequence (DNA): TGTGCCAGCAGTGGACAGGGGGGATCCGAAAAACTGTTTTTT.

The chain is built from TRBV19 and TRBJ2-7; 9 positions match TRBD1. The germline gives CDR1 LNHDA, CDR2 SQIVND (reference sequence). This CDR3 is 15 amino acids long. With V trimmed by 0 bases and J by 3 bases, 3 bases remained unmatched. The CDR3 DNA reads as TGTGCCAGTAGTATAGACGACAGGGGGGTCTACGAGCAGTACTTC. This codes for CASSIDDRGVYEQYF.

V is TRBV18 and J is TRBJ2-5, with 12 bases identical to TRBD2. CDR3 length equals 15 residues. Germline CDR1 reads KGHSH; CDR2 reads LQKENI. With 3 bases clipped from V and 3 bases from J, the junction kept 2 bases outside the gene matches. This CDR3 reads CASSPRTSGEETQYF. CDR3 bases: TGTGCCAGCTCACCGCGGACTAGCGGGGAAGAGACCCAGTACTTC.

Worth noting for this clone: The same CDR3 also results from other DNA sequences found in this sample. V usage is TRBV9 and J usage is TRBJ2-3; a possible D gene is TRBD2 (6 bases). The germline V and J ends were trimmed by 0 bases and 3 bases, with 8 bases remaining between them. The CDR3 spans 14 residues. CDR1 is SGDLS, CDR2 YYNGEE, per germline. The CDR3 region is CASSVGGRTDTQYF. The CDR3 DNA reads TGTGCCAGCAGCGTAGGTGGGAGGACAGATACGCAGTATTTT.

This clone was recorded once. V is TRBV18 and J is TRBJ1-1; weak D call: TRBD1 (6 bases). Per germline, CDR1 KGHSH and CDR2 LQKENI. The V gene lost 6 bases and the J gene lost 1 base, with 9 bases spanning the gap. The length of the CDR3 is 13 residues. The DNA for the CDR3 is TGTGCCAGCTCGGTACAGGGGAACACTGAAGCTTTCTTT. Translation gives CASSVQGNTEAFF.

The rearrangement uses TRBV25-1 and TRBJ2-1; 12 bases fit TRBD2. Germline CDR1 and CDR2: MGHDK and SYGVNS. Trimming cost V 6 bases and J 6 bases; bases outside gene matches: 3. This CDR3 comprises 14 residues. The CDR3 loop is CASRTSGSPNEQFF. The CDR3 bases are TGTGCCAGCAGGACTAGCGGGAGCCCCAATGAGCAGTTCTTC.

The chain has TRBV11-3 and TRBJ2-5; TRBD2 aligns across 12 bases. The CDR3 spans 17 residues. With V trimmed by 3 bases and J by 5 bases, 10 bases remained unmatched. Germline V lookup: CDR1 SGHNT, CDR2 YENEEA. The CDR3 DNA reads TGTGCCAGCAGCTTGGGAACGACTAGCGGGAGCGGCGAGACCCAGTACTTC. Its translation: CASSLGTTSGSGETQYF. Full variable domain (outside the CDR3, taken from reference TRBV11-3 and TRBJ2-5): EAGVVQSPRYKIIEKKQPVAFWCNPISGHNTLYWYLQNLGQGPELLIRYENEEAVDDSQLPKDRFSAERLKGVDSTLKIQPAELGDSAVYLCASSLGTTSGSGETQYFGPGTRLLVL.

In DNA form, the CDR3 reads TGTGCCAGCAGCTTAGAATTTACAGGGGACTATGGCTACACCTTC. Translated: CASSLEFTGDYGYTF. The chain links TRBV7-2 to TRBJ1-2; 7 nucleotides match TRBD1. Germline CDR1 and CDR2: SGHTA and FQGNSA. V lost 1 base, J lost 3 bases, and 5 bases stayed unmatched. The CDR3 length is 15 residues.

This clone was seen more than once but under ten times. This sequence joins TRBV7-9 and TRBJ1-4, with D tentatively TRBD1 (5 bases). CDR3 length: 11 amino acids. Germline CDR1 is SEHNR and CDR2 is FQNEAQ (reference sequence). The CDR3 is CFWGDNEKLFF. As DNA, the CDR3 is TGTTTTTGGGGCGATAATGAAAAACTGTTTTTT. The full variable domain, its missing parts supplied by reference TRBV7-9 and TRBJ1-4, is DTGVSQNPRHKITKRGQNVTFRCDPISEHNRLYWYRQTLGQGPEFLTYFQNEAQLEKSRLLSDRFSAERPKGSFSTLEIQRTEQGDSAMYLCFWGDNEKLFFGSGTQLSVL.

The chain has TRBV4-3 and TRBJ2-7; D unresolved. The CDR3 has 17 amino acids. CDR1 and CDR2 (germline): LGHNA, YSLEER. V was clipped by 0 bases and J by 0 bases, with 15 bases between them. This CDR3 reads CASSQDAGGASSYEQYF. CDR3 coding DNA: TGCGCCAGCAGCCAAGATGCCGGTGGAGCGTCCTCCTACGAGCAGTACTTC.

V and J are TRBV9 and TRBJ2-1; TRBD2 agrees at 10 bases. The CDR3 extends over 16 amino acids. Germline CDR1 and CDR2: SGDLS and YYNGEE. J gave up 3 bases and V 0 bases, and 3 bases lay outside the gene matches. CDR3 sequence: CASSVAGLADYNEQFF. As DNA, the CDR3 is TGTGCCAGCAGCGTAGCCGGACTAGCGGACTACAATGAGCAGTTCTTC.

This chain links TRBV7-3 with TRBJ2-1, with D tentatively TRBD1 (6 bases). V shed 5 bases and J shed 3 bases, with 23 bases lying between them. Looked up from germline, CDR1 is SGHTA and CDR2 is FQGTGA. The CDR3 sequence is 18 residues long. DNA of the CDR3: TGTGCCAGCAGCCCAAAAAAAGGGACATACGACATCTACAATGAGCAGTTCTTC. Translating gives CASSPKKGTYDIYNEQFF. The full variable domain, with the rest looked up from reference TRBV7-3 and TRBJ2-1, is GAGVSQTPSNKVTEKGKYVELRCDPISGHTALYWYRQSLGQGPEFLIYFQGTGAADDSGLPNDRFFAVRPEGSVSTLKIQRTERGDSAVYLCASSPKKGTYDIYNEQFFGPGTRLTVL.

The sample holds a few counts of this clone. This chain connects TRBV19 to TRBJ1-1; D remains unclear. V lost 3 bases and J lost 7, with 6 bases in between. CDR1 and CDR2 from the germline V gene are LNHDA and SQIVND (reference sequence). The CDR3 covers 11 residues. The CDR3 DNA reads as TGTGCCAGTAGTATTTCCAGTGAAGCTTTCTTT. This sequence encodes CASSISSEAFF.

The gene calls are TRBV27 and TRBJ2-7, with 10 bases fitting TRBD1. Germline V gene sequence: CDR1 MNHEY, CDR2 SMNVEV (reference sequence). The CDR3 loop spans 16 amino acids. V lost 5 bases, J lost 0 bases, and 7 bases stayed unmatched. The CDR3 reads CASSPRGDRGSYEQYF. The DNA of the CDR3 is TGTGCCAGCAGTCCCCGGGGGGACAGGGGCTCCTACGAGCAGTACTTC.

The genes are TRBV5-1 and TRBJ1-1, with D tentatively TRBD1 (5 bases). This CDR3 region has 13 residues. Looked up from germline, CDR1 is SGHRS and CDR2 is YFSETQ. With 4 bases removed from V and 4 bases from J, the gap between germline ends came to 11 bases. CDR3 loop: CASSPRQPTEAFF. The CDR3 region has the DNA TGCGCCAGCAGCCCGCGACAGCCCACTGAAGCTTTCTTT.

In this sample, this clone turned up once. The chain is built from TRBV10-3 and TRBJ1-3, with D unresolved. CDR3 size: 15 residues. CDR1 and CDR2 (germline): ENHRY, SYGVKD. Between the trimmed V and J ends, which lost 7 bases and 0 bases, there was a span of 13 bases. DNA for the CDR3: TGTGCCATCACCCATTCTGTGGCCTCTGGAAACACCATATATTTT. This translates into CAITHSVASGNTIYF.

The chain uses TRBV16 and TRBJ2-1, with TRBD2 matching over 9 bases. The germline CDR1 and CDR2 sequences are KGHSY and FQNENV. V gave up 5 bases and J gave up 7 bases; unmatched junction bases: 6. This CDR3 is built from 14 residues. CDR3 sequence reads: CASSLSRGGNEQFF. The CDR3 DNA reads TGTGCCAGCAGCTTGTCGCGGGGGGGGAATGAGCAGTTCTTC.

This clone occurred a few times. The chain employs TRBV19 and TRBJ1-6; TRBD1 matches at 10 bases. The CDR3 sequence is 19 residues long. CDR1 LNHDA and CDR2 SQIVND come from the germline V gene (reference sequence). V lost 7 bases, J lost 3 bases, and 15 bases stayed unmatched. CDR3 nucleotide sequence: TGTGCCAGTACCGAGTTTCCACCGGGACAGGGGATCTATAATTCACCCCTCCACTTT. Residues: CASTEFPPGQGIYNSPLHF.

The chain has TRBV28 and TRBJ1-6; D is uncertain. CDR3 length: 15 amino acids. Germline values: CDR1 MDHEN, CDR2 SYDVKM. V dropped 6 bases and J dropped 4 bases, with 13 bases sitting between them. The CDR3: CASSLTGSYNSPLHF. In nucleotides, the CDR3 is TGTGCCAGCAGCCTGACGGGGAGTTATAATTCACCCCTCCACTTT.

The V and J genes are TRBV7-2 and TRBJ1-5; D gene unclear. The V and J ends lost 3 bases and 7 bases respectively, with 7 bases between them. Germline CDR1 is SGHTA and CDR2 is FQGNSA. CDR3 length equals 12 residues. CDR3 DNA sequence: TGTGCCAGCAGCTTTGGGAGCCAGCCCCAGCATTTT. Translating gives CASSFGSQPQHF. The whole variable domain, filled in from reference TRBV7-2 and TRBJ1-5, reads GAGVSQSPSNKVTEKGKDVELRCDPISGHTALYWYRQSLGQGLEFLIYFQGNSAPDKSGLPSDRFSAERTGGSVSTLTIQRTQQEDSAVYLCASSFGSQPQHFGDGTRLSIL.

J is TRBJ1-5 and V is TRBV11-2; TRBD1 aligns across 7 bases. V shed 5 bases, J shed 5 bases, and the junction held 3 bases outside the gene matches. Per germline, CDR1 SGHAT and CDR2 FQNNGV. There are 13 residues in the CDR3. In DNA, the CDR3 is TGTGCCAGCAGCCCTCAGGGGGATCAGCCCCAGCATTTT. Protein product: CASSPQGDQPQHF.

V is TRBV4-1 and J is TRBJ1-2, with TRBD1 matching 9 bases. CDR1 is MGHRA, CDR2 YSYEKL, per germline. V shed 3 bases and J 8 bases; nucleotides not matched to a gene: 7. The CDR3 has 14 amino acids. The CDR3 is CASSQPGQGVGYTF. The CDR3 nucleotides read TGCGCCAGCAGCCAGCCGGGACAGGGTGTAGGCTACACCTTC.

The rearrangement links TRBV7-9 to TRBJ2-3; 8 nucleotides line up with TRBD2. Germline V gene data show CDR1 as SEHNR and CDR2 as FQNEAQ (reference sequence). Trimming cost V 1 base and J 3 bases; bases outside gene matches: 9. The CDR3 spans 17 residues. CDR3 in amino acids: CASSLGPLAGRTDTQYF. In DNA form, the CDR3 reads TGTGCCAGCAGCTTAGGCCCCTTAGCGGGACGGACAGATACGCAGTATTTT. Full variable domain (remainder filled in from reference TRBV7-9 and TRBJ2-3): DTGVSQNPRHKITKRGQNVTFRCDPISEHNRLYWYRQTLGQGPEFLTYFQNEAQLEKSRLLSDRFSAERPKGSFSTLEIQRTEQGDSAMYLCASSLGPLAGRTDTQYFGPGTRLTVL.

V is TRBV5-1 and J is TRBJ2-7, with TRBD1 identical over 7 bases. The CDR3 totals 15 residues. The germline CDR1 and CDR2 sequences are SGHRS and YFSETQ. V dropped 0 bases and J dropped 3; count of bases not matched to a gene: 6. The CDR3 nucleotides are TGCGCCAGCAGCTTGGCCGATGCAGGGGGCTACGAGCAGTACTTC. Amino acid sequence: CASSLADAGGYEQYF.

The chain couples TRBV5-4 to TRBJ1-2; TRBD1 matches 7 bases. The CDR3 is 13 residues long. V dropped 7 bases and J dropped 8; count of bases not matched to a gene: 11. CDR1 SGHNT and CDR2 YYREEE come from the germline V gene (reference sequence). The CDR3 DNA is TGTGCCAGCCTTCGACAGGGAACTCGGGGCTACACCTTC. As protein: CASLRQGTRGYTF.